One and the same sample provided the 21 T cell receptor beta chains below, sequenced in a study of naive and memory T cell subsets. No antigen has been assigned to these receptors. Overall study findings and caveats: A few larger clonotypes appeared in naive repertoires, especially CD8, possibly memory cells re-expressing CD45RA.

Two oligonucleotides, mixed equimolar, formed the beta constant-region primer covering TRBC1 and TRBC2. Four rounds of PCR amplified the ligated cDNA using nested alpha and beta constant-region primers plus SP2. TCRdb itself ran the UMI-ligation and nested PCR reads through MiXCR, one entry per CDR3 protein. The sample consists of under 150,000 distinct CDR3 sequences, around 21% of them appearing once. Sequencing was carried out using naive CD8+ T cells from blood. These receptors were taken from a human donor in good health.

V is TRBV14 and J is TRBJ2-7; D could derive from TRBD1 or TRBD2 (5 bases each). The germline CDR1 and CDR2 sequences are SGHDN and FVKESK. Between the trimmed V and J ends, which lost 6 bases and 5 bases, there was a span of 11 bases. The CDR3 length is 12 residues. This CDR3 is CASSSGADEQYF. CDR3 coding DNA: TGTGCCAGCAGTTCCGGGGCGGACGAGCAGTACTTC. The entire variable domain, with the rest obtained from reference TRBV14 and TRBJ2-7, is as follows: EAGVTQFPSHSVIEKGQTVTLRCDPISGHDNLYWYRRVMGKEIKFLLHFVKESKQDESGMPNNRFLAERTGGTYSTLKVQPAELEDSGVYFCASSSGADEQYFGPGTRLTVT.

This clonotype was found a few times. CDR3 in amino acids: CASSARATQPQHF. CDR3 in DNA: TGCGCCAGCAGTGCCAGGGCAACGCAGCCCCAGCATTTT. The chain combines TRBV10-2 with TRBJ1-5; TRBD1 might be the D (5 bases). The CDR3 consists of 13 residues. The V and J ends lost 4 bases and 7 bases respectively, with 11 bases between them. Germline CDR1 WSHSY, CDR2 SAAADI.

The chain carries TRBV29-1 and TRBJ2-7, with D maybe TRBD2 (5 bases). V was shortened by 4 bases and J by 3 bases, with 13 bases between the two germline ends. Per the germline V gene, CDR1 is SQVTM and CDR2 is ANQGSEA. CDR3 length: 13 residues. CDR3 sequence reads: CSVVGGTFYEQYF. In DNA form, the CDR3 reads TGCAGCGTTGTAGGAGGAACTTTCTACGAGCAGTACTTC.

This clonotype was detected only a few times. CDR3 in amino acids: CASSPEGGHETQYF. The DNA of the CDR3 is TGTGCCAGCAGCCCTGAGGGGGGGCACGAGACCCAGTACTTC. This chain joins TRBV9 and TRBJ2-5; D is perhaps TRBD2 (7 bases). Germline CDR1 SGDLS, CDR2 YYNGEE. V was cut by 4 bases and J by 5 bases, with 15 bases left in between. The CDR3 has 14 residues.

This clonotype was found a few times. This CDR3 is CASRLAGSSYNEQFF. CDR3 nucleotide sequence: TGTGCCAGCAGACTAGCGGGAAGTTCATACAATGAGCAGTTCTTC. V usage is TRBV28 and J usage is TRBJ2-1, with 10 nucleotides matching TRBD2. Germline CDR1 MDHEN, CDR2 SYDVKM. The CDR3 runs 15 residues. Trimming removed 6 bases from V and 4 bases from J; junction bases left unmatched: 6. Full variable domain (missing parts from reference TRBV28 and TRBJ2-1): DVKVTQSSRYLVKRTGEKVFLECVQDMDHENMFWYRQDPGLGLRLIYFSYDVKMKEKGDIPEGYSVSREKKERFSLILESASTNQTSMYLCASRLAGSSYNEQFFGPGTRLTVL.

This clonotype was found a few times. The chain uses TRBV29-1 and TRBJ2-7; the match to TRBD2 covers 13 bases. The CDR3 sequence is 15 residues long. With 4 bases clipped from V and 5 bases from J, the junction kept 8 bases outside the gene matches. Per germline, CDR1 SQVTM and CDR2 ANQGSEA. CDR3 region: CSVGLLAGGWHEQYF. CDR3 DNA sequence: TGCAGCGTTGGTCTACTAGCGGGAGGGTGGCACGAGCAGTACTTC.

This chain links TRBV5-1 with TRBJ1-1; D is perhaps TRBD1 (6 bases). V lost 3 bases and J lost 4, with 16 bases in between. This CDR3 spans 15 amino acids. Germline CDR1 and CDR2: SGHRS and YFSETQ. CDR3 sequence: CASSWTPQGGTEAFF. The CDR3 DNA reads TGCGCCAGCAGCTGGACGCCACAGGGTGGCACTGAAGCTTTCTTT.

V usage is TRBV5-1 and J usage is TRBJ1-2, with TRBD1 identical over 8 bases. The germline CDR1 and CDR2 sequences are SGHRS and YFSETQ. The CDR3 length is 12 residues. The ends lost 4 bases at V and 8 bases at J; junction bases unmatched: 4. CDR3: CASSAGQEGYTF. In nucleotides, the CDR3 is TGCGCCAGCAGCGCGGGACAGGAAGGCTACACCTTC.

There are many counts of this clonotype. The CDR3 protein is CSAGTYDSYEQYF. CDR3 nucleotides: TGCAGTGCTGGGACTTATGACTCCTACGAGCAGTACTTC. V and J are TRBV20-1 and TRBJ2-7, with D tentatively TRBD2 (6 bases). The CDR3 consists of 13 residues. Trimming took off 5 bases at V and 0 bases at J, with 11 bases between the two ends. Germline-derived CDR1 and CDR2 are DFQATT and SNEGSKA (reference sequence).

The chain is built from TRBV20-1 and TRBJ2-1; D is uncertain. There are 13 residues in the CDR3. Germline-derived CDR1 and CDR2 are DFQATT and SNEGSKA (reference sequence). V lost 0 bases, J lost 7 bases, and 10 bases lay in between. The CDR3 coding sequence is TGCAGTGCTAGAGATCGCAGGAAAAATGAGCAGTTCTTC. Its translation is CSARDRRKNEQFF.

This clonotype came up many times. This chain connects TRBV28 to TRBJ1-4, with a tentative D call TRBD1 (5 bases). CDR3 length: 16 amino acids. V lost 1 base and J 0 bases, leaving 9 bases between the germline ends. From germline, CDR1 is MDHEN and CDR2 SYDVKM. CDR3: CASSLYRGATNEKLFF. CDR3 nucleotide sequence: TGTGCCAGCAGTTTATATAGGGGTGCAACTAATGAAAAACTGTTTTTT.

J is TRBJ2-7 and V is TRBV5-1, with a weak D call TRBD1 (6 bases). CDR1 and CDR2 from the germline V gene are SGHRS and YFSETQ. This CDR3 has 12 residues. Deletions cut 4 bases from V and 4 bases from J, with 9 bases between. The CDR3 region has the DNA TGCGCCAGCAGCCCGGACAGATACGAGCAGTACTTC. Protein sequence: CASSPDRYEQYF.

J is TRBJ2-5 and V is TRBV6-2 or TRBV6-3; 9 positions agree with TRBD1. Germline lookup yields CDR1 MNHEY and CDR2 SVGEGT. The CDR3 loop spans 15 amino acids. With 2 bases clipped from V and 2 bases from J, the junction kept 3 bases outside the gene matches. The CDR3 here is CASSYRDRDQETQYF. CDR3 nucleotides: TGTGCCAGCAGTTACCGGGACAGGGATCAAGAGACCCAGTACTTC.

The genes are TRBV29-1 and TRBJ1-3, with D possibly being TRBD1 (6 bases). Germline-derived CDR1 and CDR2 are SQVTM and ANQGSEA. The CDR3 is 13 amino acids. The V end lost 1 base, the J end lost 6 bases, and 10 bases lay between the germline ends. In DNA, the CDR3 is TGCAGCGTTGAAGGACAGGATGAAAACACCATATATTTT. This sequence encodes CSVEGQDENTIYF.

V is TRBV20-1 and J is TRBJ1-1; tentatively, D is TRBD1 (5 bases). V dropped 1 base and J dropped 10 bases, with 22 bases sitting between them. The CDR3 loop spans 15 amino acids. The V gene's germline CDR1 is DFQATT and CDR2 SNEGSKA (reference sequence). The CDR3 region is CSARGLPGLFVRAFF. The CDR3 DNA reads TGCAGTGCTAGAGGTCTCCCAGGGTTGTTTGTGAGAGCTTTCTTT.

This clonotype was seen a handful of times. The chain recombines TRBV28 with TRBJ1-5; D perhaps matches TRBD1 (5 bases). Trimming cost V 5 bases and J 7 bases, with 15 bases left between them. The CDR3 contains 14 residues. Germline lookup yields CDR1 MDHEN and CDR2 SYDVKM. CDR3 coding DNA: TGTGCCAGCAGTCACCGGGGGGGGTCCCAGCCCCAGCATTTT. It yields the protein CASSHRGGSQPQHF. The full variable domain, completed using reference TRBV28 and TRBJ1-5, is DVKVTQSSRYLVKRTGEKVFLECVQDMDHENMFWYRQDPGLGLRLIYFSYDVKMKEKGDIPEGYSVSREKKERFSLILESASTNQTSMYLCASSHRGGSQPQHFGDGTRLSIL.

The chain is built from TRBV28 and TRBJ1-1; TRBD1 is a possible D gene (6 bases). CDR3 length: 10 amino acids. CDR1 is MDHEN, CDR2 SYDVKM, per germline. V shed 7 bases and J shed 8 bases, with 8 bases lying between them. CDR3 nucleotide sequence: TGTGCCAGCAACGGGGGCGAAGCTTTCTTT. Amino acids: CASNGGEAFF. Full variable domain (remainder filled in from reference TRBV28 and TRBJ1-1): DVKVTQSSRYLVKRTGEKVFLECVQDMDHENMFWYRQDPGLGLRLIYFSYDVKMKEKGDIPEGYSVSREKKERFSLILESASTNQTSMYLCASNGGEAFFGQGTRLTVV.

This clonotype showed up just a few times. The rearrangement joins TRBV5-6 to TRBJ2-7, with a tentative D call TRBD2 (5 bases). Germline V lookup: CDR1 SGHDT, CDR2 YYEEEE. V was cut by 0 bases and J by 2 bases, with 9 bases left in between. The CDR3 spans 14 residues. The CDR3 region has the DNA TGTGCCAGCAGCTTGGAGCGGCTTCCCTACGAGCAGTACTTC. This codes for CASSLERLPYEQYF.

The genes are TRBV4-1 and TRBJ1-4; D is unresolved. The germline V gene encodes CDR1 MGHRA and CDR2 YSYEKL. The CDR3 consists of 15 residues. V shed 1 base and J shed 5 bases, with 11 bases lying between them. The CDR3 spells CASSQVYRGNEKLFF. The CDR3 nucleotides are TGCGCCAGCAGCCAAGTTTATAGAGGGAATGAAAAACTGTTTTTT.

This clonotype came up a few times. J is TRBJ2-7 and V is TRBV20-1; a possible D gene is TRBD2 (5 bases). The CDR3 covers 11 residues. Germline lookup yields CDR1 DFQATT and CDR2 SNEGSKA (reference sequence). Trimming shortened V by 6 bases and J by 6 bases, and 12 bases separated the two germline ends. CDR3 amino acids: CSAKREGEQYF. The CDR3 region has the DNA TGCAGTGCCAAACGGGAAGGCGAGCAGTACTTC.

This clonotype came up a few times. The V and J genes are TRBV5-1 and TRBJ2-3, with TRBD1 matching over 7 bases. Trimming cost V 1 base and J 0 bases; bases outside gene matches: 5. The length of the CDR3 is 16 residues. In germline, CDR1 is SGHRS, CDR2 YFSETQ. CDR3 sequence: CASSLSTGASTDTQYF. DNA of the CDR3: TGCGCCAGCAGCTTGAGCACAGGGGCTAGCACAGATACGCAGTATTTT.